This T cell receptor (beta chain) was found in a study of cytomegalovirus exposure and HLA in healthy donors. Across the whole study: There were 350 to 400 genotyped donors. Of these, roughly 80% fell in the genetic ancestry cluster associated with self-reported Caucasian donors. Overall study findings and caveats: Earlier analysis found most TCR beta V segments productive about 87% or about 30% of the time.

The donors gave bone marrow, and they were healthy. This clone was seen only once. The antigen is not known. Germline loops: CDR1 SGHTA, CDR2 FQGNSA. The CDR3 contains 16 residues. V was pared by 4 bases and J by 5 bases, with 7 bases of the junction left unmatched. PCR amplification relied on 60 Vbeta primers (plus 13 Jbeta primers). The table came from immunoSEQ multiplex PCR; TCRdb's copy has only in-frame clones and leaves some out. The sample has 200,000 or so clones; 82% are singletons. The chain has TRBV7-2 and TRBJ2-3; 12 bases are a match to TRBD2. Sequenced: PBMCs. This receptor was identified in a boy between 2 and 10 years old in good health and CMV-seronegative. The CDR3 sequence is CASSYQTSGGRDTQYF. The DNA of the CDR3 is TGTGCCAGCAGCTACCAGACTAGCGGGGGCCGAGATACGCAGTATTTT.